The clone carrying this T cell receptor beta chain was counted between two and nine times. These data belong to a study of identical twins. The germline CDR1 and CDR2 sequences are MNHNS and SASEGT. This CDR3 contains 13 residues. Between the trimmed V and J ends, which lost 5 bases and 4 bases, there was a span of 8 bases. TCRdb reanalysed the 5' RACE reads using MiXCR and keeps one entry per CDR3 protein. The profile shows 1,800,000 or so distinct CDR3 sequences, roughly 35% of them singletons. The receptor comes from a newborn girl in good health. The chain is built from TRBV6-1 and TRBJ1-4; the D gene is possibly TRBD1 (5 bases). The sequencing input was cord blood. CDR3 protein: CASSRQRNEKLFF. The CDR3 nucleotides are TGTGCCAGCAGTCGACAGCGTAATGAAAAACTGTTTTTT.